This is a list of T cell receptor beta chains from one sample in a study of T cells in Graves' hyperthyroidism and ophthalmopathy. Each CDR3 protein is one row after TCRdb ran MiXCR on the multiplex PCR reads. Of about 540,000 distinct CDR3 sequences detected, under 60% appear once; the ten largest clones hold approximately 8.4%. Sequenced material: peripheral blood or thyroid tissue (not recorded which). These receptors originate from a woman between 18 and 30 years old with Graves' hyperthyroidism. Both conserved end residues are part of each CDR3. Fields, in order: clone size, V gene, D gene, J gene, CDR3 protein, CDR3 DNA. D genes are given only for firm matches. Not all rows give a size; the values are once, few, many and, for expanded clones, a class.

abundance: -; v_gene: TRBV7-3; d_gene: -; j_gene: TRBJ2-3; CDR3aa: CASSSTRDWRGLTDTQYF; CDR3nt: TGTGCCAGCAGCTCCACCCGGGACTGGAGGGGTCTCACAGATACGCAGTATTTT
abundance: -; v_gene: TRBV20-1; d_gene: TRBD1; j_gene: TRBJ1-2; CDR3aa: CSASERTGGAYGYTF; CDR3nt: TGCAGTGCTAGCGAAAGGACAGGGGGCGCCTATGGCTACACCTTC
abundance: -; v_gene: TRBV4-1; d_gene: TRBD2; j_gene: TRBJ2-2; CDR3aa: CASAPGGRAGELFF; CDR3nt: TGCGCCAGCGCCCCGGGAGGGAGGGCCGGGGAGCTGTTTTTT
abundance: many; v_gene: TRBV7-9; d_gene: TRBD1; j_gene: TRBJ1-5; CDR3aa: CASSLGQGTSQPQHF; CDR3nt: TGTGCCAGCAGCTTGGGACAGGGGACAAGCCAGCCCCAGCATTTT
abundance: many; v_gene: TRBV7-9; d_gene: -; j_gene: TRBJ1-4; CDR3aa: CASSLEGFEKLFF; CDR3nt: TGTGCCAGCAGCTTGGAGGGGTTTGAAAAACTGTTTTTT
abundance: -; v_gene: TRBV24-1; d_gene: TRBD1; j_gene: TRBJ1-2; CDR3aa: CATSGLDRGGYTF; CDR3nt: TGTGCCACCAGCGGTCTTGACAGGGGAGGATACACCTTC
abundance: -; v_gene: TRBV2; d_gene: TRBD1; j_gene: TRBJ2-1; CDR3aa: CAGEKDRDYNEQFF; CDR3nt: TGTGCCGGAGAGAAGGACAGGGACTACAATGAGCAGTTCTTC
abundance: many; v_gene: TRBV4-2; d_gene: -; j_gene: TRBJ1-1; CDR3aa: CASSQVSGARDYVAFF; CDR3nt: TGTGCCAGCAGCCAAGTCTCGGGGGCGCGGGATTATGTAGCTTTCTTT
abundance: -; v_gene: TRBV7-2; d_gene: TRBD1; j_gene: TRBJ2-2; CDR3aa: CARDRDSNTGELFF; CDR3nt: TGTGCTAGAGATCGGGACAGCAACACCGGGGAGCTGTTTTTT
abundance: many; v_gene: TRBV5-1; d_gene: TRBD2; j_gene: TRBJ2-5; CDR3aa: CASSLASGRETQYF; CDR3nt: TGCGCCAGCAGCTTGGCTAGCGGGAGAGAGACCCAGTACTTC
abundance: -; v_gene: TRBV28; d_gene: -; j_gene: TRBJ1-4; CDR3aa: CASSRFGVEKLFF; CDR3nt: TGTGCCAGCAGTCGGTTCGGGGTTGAAAAACTGTTTTTT
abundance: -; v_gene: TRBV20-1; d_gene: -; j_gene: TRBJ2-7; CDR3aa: CSARDLRRGESYEQYF; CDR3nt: TGCAGTGCTAGAGATCTCAGGCGGGGTGAATCCTACGAGCAGTACTTC
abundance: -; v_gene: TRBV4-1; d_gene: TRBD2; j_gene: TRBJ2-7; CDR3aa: CASSPRAGTSVTEQYF; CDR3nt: TGCGCCAGCAGCCCCAGAGCGGGGACTAGCGTTACCGAGCAGTACTTC
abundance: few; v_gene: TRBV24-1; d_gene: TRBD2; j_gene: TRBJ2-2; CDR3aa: CATSREDTGELFF; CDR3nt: TGTGCCACCAGTCGGGAGGACACCGGGGAGCTGTTTTTT
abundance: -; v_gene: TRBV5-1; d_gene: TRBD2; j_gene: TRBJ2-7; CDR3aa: CASSLGTSGSYERYF; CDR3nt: TGCGCCAGCAGCCTAGGGACTAGCGGGAGCTACGAGCGGTACTTC
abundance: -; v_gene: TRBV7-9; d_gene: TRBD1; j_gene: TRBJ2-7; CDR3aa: CASSRQGQDSYEQYF; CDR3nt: TGTGCCAGCAGCCGACAGGGACAGGACTCCTACGAGCAGTACTTC
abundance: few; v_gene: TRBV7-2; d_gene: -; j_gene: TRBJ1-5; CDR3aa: CASSLRRSGYEHF; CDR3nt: TGTGCCAGCAGCTTGCGCCGGAGCGGGTACGAGCATTTT
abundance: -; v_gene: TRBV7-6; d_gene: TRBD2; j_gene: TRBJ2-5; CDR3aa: CASSGRAQTQYF; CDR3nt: TGTGCCAGCAGCGGGAGGGCTCAGACCCAGTACTTC
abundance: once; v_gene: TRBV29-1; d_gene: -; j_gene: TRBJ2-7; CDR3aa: CSVRSPRAYEQYF; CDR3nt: TGCAGCGTCAGATCTCCGCGGGCCTACGAGCAGTACTTC
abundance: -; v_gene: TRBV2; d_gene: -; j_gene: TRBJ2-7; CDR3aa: CASSFRVDYEQYF; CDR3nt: TGTGCCAGCAGTTTCAGGGTAGACTACGAGCAGTACTTC
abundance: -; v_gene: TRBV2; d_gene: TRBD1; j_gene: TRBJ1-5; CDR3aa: CASGGGTATHQPQHF; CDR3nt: TGTGCCAGCGGAGGTGGGACAGCAACTCATCAGCCCCAGCATTTT
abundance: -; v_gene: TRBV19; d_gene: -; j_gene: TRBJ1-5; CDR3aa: CASLGTSGRGNQPQHF; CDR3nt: TGTGCCAGCCTGGGGACTAGCGGACGGGGCAATCAGCCCCAGCATTTT
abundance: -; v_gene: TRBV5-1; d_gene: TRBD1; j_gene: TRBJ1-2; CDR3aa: CASSSQGQNYGYTF; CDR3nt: TGCGCCAGCAGCTCACAGGGACAGAACTATGGCTACACCTTC
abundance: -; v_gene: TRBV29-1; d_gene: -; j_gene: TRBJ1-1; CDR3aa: CSVVGVLNTEAFF; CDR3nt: TGCAGCGTTGTCGGGGTACTGAACACTGAAGCTTTCTTT
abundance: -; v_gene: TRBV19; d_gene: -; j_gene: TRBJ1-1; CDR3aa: CASSTRTAANEAFF; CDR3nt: TGTGCCAGTAGTACAAGGACAGCGGCTAATGAAGCTTTCTTT
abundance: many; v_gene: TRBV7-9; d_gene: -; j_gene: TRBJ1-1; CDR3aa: CASRSEAGSRPEAFF; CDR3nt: TGTGCCAGCAGGTCCGAGGCAGGGTCCCGTCCTGAAGCTTTCTTT
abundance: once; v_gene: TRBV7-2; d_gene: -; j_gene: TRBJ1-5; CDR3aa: CASSSRAGNQPQHF; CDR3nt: TGTGCCAGCAGCTCTAGAGCCGGCAATCAGCCCCAGCATTTT
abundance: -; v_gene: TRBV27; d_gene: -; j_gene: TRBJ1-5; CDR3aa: CASRATGARNQPQHF; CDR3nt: TGTGCCAGCAGGGCGACGGGGGCTAGGAATCAGCCCCAGCATTTT
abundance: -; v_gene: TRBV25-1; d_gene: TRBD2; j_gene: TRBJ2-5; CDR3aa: CASSESGSGGTQYF; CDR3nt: TGTGCCAGCAGTGAATCAGGGTCGGGAGGGACCCAGTACTTC
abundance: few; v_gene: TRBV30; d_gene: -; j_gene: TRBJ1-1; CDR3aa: CAWSSGPHAFF; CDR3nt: TGTGCCTGGAGTTCGGGGCCACACGCTTTCTTT
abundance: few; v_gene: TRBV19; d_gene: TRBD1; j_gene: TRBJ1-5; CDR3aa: CASTRTGVGPQHF; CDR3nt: TGTGCCAGTACCCGGACAGGGGTCGGGCCCCAGCATTTT
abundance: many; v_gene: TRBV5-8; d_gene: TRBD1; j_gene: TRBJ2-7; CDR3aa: CASSFANRGQAEQYF; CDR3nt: TGTGCCAGCAGCTTCGCTAACAGGGGGCAGGCCGAGCAGTACTTC
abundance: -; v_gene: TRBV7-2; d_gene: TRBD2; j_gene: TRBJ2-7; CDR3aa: CASSGLAGNEQYF; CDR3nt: TGTGCCAGCAGTGGACTAGCGGGGAACGAGCAGTACTTC
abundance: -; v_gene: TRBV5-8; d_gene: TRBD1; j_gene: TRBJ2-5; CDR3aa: CASSGDRGNQAETQYF; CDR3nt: TGTGCCAGCAGCGGGGACAGGGGAAACCAGGCCGAGACCCAGTACTTC
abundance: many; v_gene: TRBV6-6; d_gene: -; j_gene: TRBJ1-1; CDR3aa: CASGIGGTEAFF; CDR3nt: TGTGCCAGCGGGATCGGGGGCACTGAAGCTTTCTTT
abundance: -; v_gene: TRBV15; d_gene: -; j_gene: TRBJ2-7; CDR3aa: CATSRDSAQGDQYF; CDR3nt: TGTGCCACCAGCAGAGATTCGGCTCAGGGTGATCAGTACTTC
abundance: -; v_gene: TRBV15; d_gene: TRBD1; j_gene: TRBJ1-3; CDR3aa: CATSGGTGQGGDTIYF; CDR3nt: TGTGCCACCAGCGGCGGGACAGGGCAAGGAGGAGACACCATATATTTT
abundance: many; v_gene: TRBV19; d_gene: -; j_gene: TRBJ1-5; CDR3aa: CASSARGAGNQPQHF; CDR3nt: TGTGCCAGTAGTGCTCGCGGGGCCGGCAATCAGCCCCAGCATTTT
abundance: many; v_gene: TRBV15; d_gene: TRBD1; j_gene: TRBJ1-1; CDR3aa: CATSRGNRGKGTEAFF; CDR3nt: TGTGCCACCAGCAGAGGAAACAGGGGAAAGGGAACTGAAGCTTTCTTT
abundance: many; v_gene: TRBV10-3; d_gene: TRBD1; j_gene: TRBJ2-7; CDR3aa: CAIAQGDEQYF; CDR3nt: TGTGCCATCGCCCAGGGGGACGAGCAGTACTTC
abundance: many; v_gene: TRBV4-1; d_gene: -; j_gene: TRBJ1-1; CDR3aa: CASSQTDGTEAFF; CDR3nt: TGCGCCAGCAGCCAAACGGACGGCACTGAAGCTTTCTTT
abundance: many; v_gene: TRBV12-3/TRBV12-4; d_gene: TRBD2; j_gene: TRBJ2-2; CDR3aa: CASSLASGTGELFF; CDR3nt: TGTGCCAGCAGTTTAGCTAGCGGGACCGGGGAGCTGTTTTTT
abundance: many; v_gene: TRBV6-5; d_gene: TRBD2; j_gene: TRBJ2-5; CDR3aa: CATKRDRSQYF; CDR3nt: TGTGCCACCAAGCGGGATAGGTCCCAGTACTTC
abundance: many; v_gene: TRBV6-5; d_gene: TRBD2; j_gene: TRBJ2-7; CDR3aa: CASNPGTSGSYEQYF; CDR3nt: TGTGCCAGCAATCCAGGGACTAGCGGGAGCTACGAGCAGTACTTC
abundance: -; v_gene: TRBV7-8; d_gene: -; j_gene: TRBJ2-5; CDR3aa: CASSLADSSNQPQYF; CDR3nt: TGTGCCAGCAGCTTGGCCGACAGTAGCAATCAGCCCCAGTACTTC
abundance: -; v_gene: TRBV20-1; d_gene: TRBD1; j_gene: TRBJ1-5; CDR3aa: CSATGPLVTQPQHF; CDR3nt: TGCAGTGCGACAGGGCCCCTCGTCACCCAGCCCCAGCATTTT
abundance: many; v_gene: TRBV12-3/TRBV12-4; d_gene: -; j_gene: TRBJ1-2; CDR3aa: CASARADSFNYGYTF; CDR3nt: TGTGCCAGCGCCAGGGCGGACAGCTTTAACTATGGCTACACCTTC
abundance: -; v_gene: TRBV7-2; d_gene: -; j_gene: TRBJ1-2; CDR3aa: CASSDGTYGYTF; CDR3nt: TGTGCCAGCAGCGACGGGACGTATGGCTACACCTTC
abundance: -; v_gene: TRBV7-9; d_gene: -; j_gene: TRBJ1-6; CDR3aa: CASSLIGLQNLHF; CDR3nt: TGTGCCAGCAGCTTAATTGGGCTCCAGAACCTCCACTTT
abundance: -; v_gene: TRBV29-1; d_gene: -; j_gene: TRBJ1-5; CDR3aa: CSVEDPQHF; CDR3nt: TGCAGCGTTGAAGATCCCCAGCATTTT
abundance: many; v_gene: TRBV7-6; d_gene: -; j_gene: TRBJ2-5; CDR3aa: CASSLSYRETQYF; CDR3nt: TGTGCCAGCAGCTTGAGCTACAGGGAGACCCAGTACTTC
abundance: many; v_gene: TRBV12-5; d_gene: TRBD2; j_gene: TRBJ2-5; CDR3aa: CASGLSTSGRGETQYF; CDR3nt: TGTGCTAGTGGTTTATCGACTAGCGGGAGGGGAGAGACCCAGTACTTC
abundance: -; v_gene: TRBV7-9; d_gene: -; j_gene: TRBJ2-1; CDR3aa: CASSLVGANEQFF; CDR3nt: TGTGCCAGCAGCTTAGTGGGGGCCAATGAGCAGTTCTTC
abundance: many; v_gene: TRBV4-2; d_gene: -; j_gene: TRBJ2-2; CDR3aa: CASSRRDGNTGELFF; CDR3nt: TGTGCCAGCAGCCGCCGGGACGGGAACACCGGGGAGCTGTTTTTT